These T cell receptor beta chains were read from a single sample in a study of blood T cell repertoires in COVID-19. Some clones are missing from TCRdb's copy, which holds only in-frame ones; the method was immunoSEQ multiplex PCR. The sample has approximately 300,000 clones, around four fifths seen once. The sequenced sample consisted of peripheral blood. The source of these receptors is a woman aged 50 to 60 with acute or convalescent COVID-19. CDR3s include the opening cysteine and the closing phenylalanine or tryptophan. Fields, in order: V gene, CDR3 protein.

TRBV30	CAWSVKGGNQPQHF
TRBV18	CASSPKGQGNTEAFF
TRBV14	CASSQERDIINRSGNTIYF
TRBV3-1/TRBV3-2	CASSQETGVNGELFF
TRBV11-2	CASSLRSDTEAFF
TRBV2	CASSVSDNSPLHF
TRBV29-1	CSVGHMTSGMLF
TRBV28	CASTQRGMNTEAFF
TRBV7-8	CASARTSGTNEQFF
TRBV3-1/TRBV3-2	CASSQKKGVNYGYTF
TRBV19	CASSGGRAFRNEQFF
TRBV7-2	CASSPINTGELFF
TRBV30	CAWSEGGNQPQHF
TRBV2	CASSFFGAGGRDTQYF
TRBV6-6	CASSYSAGDYGYTF
TRBV5-6	CASSPVPGQGYEQYF
TRBV27	CATRTGTSGPRGDTQYF
TRBV28	CASRHGTVVGEKLFF
TRBV3-1/TRBV3-2	CASSQPGNTIYF
TRBV5-1	CASSFPGGEQYF
TRBV7-9	CASSLRWGGDEQFF
TRBV6-4	CASSETGDGNQPQHF
TRBV18	CASSSSGTGKKLFF
TRBV7-2	CASRLTGELFF
TRBV5-1	CASSLNLDNYNEQFF
TRBV6-5	CASTTGVGEKLFF
TRBV5-1	CASSLQGQNNEKLFF
TRBV20-1	CSASLTGYSNQPQHF
TRBV5-4	CASSLKSGPSTDTQYF
TRBV7-9	CASSESGRGTDTQYF
TRBV7-9	CASSQQGYGYTF
TRBV5-1	CASREGQAGSGANVLTF
TRBV12-3/TRBV12-4	CASSRQGNEKLFF